The sequence of this TCR beta chain was determined in a study of blood T cell repertoires in COVID-19. About the research overall: Spain, Italy and the United States supplied samples that represented acute and convalescent COVID-19. PBMCs, B-cell-depleted T cells, or T cells were the source of the cDNA or gDNA that made up the material.

The CDR3 totals 15 residues. V lost 0 bases and J 6 bases, leaving 12 bases between the germline ends. Germline loops: CDR1 MNHEY, CDR2 SVGAGI. In the source study's methods: Nucleated cell number was recorded as an estimate derived from reference gene primer amplification. The data were produced by immunoSEQ multiplex PCR, yet TCRdb's version contains in-frame clones alone and is incomplete. The V and J calls and clone size come from that table; D and trimming were worked out from the DNA. The sample contains roughly 70,000 clones, 90% of which appear only once. The receptor was derived from a middle-aged man with acute or convalescent COVID-19. The sequenced material came from peripheral blood. This sequence joins TRBV6-5 and TRBJ1-5; no reliable D call. CDR3: CASSYSSQSGQPQHF. The CDR3 nucleotides read TGTGCCAGCAGTTACTCGTCCCAGTCGGGTCAGCCCCAGCATTTT.